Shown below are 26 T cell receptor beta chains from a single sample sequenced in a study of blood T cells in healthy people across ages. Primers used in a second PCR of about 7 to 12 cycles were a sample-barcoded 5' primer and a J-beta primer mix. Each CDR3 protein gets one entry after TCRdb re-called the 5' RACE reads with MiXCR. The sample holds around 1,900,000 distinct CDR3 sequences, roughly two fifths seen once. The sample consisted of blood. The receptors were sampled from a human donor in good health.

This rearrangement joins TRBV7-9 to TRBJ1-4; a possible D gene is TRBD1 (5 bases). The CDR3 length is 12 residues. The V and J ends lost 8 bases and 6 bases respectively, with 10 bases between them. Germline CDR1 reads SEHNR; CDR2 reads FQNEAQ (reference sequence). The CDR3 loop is CASSGSHEKLFF. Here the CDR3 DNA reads TGTGCCAGCTCAGGGTCTCATGAAAAACTGTTTTTT.

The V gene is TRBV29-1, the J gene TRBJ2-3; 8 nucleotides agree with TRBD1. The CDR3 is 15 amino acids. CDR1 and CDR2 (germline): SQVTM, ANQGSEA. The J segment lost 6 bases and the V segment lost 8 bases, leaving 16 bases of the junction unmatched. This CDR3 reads CSSDGTGSSWDTQYF. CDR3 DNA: TGCAGCTCCGACGGGACAGGCTCATCCTGGGATACGCAGTATTTT.

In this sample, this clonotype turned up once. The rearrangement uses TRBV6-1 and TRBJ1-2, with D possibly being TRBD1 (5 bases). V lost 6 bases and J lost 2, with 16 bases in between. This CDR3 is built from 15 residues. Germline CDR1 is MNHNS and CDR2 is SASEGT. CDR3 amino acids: CASREGLGPNYGYTF. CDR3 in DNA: TGTGCCAGCAGGGAGGGTCTGGGGCCCAACTATGGCTACACCTTC.

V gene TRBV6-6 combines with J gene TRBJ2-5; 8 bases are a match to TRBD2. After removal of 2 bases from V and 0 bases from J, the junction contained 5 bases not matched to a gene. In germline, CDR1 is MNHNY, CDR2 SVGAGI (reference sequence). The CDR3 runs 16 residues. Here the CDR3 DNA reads TGTGCCAGCAGTTACGACGGGGGGGCAGACCAAGAGACCCAGTACTTC. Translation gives CASSYDGGADQETQYF.

As DNA, the CDR3 is TGTGCCAGCAGGGCGGGGGGCGTCTTATCAGATACGCAGTATTTT. This codes for CASRAGGVLSDTQYF. The V gene is TRBV28, the J gene TRBJ2-3; TRBD2 matches at 8 bases. The CDR3 is 15 amino acids. The germline V gene has CDR1 MDHEN and CDR2 SYDVKM. The V gene end was trimmed by 6 bases and the J gene end by 4 bases; junction bases not matched to a gene: 9.

The CDR3 nucleotides read TGCGCCAGCAGTTTTTGGGTGGGAGGGCAGTTCTTC. This encodes CASSFWVGGQFF. The gene calls are TRBV10-1 and TRBJ2-1; D is possibly TRBD2 (6 bases). Trimming cost V 5 bases and J 12 bases, with 14 bases left between them. Germline V lookup: CDR1 WNHNN, CDR2 SYGVQD (reference sequence). The CDR3 sequence is 12 residues long.

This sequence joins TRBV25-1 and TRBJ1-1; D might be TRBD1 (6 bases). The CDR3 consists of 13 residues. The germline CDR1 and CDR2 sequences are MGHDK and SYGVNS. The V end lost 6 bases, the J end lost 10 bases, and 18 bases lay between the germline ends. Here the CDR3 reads CASSAVLGAPAFF. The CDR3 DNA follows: TGTGCCAGCAGCGCCGTTCTGGGGGCGCCAGCTTTCTTT.

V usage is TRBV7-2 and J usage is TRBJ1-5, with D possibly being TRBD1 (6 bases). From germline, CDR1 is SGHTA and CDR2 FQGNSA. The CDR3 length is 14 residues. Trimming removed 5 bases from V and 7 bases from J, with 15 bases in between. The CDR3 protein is CASSAGTIQQPQHF. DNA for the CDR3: TGTGCCAGCAGCGCGGGGACAATTCAGCAGCCCCAGCATTTT.

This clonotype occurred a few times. As DNA, the CDR3 is TGTGCCACCCTGACTAGCGGGGGGACGAGTAGTTCGAGTGAGCAGTTCTTC. Encoded protein: CATLTSGGTSSSSEQFF. The gene calls are TRBV15 and TRBJ2-1, with 13 bases identical to TRBD2. J gave up 9 bases and V 8 bases, and 16 bases lay outside the gene matches. CDR1 LNHNV and CDR2 YYDKDF come from the germline V gene (reference sequence). This CDR3 has 17 residues. The full variable domain, its missing parts supplied by reference TRBV15 and TRBJ2-1, is DAMVIQNPRYQVTQFGKPVTLSCSQTLNHNVMYWYQQKSSQAPKLLFHYYDKDFNNEADTPDNFQSRRPNTSFCFLDIRSPGLGDTAMYLCATLTSGGTSSSSEQFFGPGTRLTVL.

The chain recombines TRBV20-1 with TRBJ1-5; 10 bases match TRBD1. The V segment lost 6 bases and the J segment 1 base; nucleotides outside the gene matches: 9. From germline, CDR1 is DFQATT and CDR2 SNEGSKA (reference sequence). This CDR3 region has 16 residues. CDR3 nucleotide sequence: TGCAGTGCCGCCCAGGGGACAGGGGTAAGCAATCAGCCCCAGCATTTT. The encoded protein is CSAAQGTGVSNQPQHF.

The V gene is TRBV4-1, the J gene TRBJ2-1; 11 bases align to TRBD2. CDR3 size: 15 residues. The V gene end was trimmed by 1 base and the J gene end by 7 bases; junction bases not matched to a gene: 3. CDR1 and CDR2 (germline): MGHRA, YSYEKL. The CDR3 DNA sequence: TGCGCCAGCAGCCAAGGACTAGCGGGGTGGAATGAGCAGTTCTTC. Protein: CASSQGLAGWNEQFF.

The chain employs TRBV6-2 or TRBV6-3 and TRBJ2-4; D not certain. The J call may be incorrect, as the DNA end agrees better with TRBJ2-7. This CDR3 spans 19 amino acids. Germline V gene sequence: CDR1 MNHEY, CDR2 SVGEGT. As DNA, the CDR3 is TGTGCCAGCAGTTACTCTATCACGGTGGGTTGGGATACGGACTACGAGCAGTACTTC. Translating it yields CASSYSITVGWDTDYEQYF.

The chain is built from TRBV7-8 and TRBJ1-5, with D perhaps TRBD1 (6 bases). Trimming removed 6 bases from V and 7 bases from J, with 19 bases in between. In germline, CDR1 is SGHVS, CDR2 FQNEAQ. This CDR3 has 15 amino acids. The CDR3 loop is CASRGQIELGQPQHF. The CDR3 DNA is TGTGCCAGCAGAGGACAGATTGAGTTAGGGCAGCCCCAGCATTTT.

CDR3 DNA: TGTGCCAGCTCATCGGGACAGGGACGTCGGGCTAGGAAGCAGTACTTC. Translated: CASSSGQGRRARKQYF. This rearrangement joins TRBV18 to TRBJ2-7; TRBD1 agrees at 9 bases. The CDR3 extends over 16 amino acids. V gave up 5 bases and J gave up 8 bases; unmatched junction bases: 16. From germline, CDR1 is KGHSH and CDR2 LQKENI.

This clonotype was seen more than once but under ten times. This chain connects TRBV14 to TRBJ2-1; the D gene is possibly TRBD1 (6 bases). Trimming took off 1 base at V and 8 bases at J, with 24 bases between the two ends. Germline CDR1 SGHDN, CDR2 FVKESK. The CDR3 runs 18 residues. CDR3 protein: CASSQVWGRGEGSHEQFF. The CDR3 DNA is TGTGCCAGCAGCCAAGTTTGGGGCAGGGGCGAAGGCTCCCATGAGCAGTTCTTC. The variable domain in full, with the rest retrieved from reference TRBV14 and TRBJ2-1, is EAGVTQFPSHSVIEKGQTVTLRCDPISGHDNLYWYRRVMGKEIKFLLHFVKESKQDESGMPNNRFLAERTGGTYSTLKVQPAELEDSGVYFCASSQVWGRGEGSHEQFFGPGTRLTVL.

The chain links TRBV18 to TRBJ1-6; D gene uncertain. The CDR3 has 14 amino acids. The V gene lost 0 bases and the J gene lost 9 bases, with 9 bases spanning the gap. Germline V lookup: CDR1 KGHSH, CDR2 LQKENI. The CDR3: CASSPPQALSPLHF. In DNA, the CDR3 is TGTGCCAGCTCACCACCTCAGGCCCTTTCACCCCTCCACTTT.

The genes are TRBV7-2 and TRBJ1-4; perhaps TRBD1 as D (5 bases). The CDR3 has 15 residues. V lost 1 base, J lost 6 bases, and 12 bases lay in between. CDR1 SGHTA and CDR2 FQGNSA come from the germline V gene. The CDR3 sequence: CASSLEGNLYEKLFF. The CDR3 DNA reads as TGTGCCAGCAGCTTAGAGGGGAATCTATATGAAAAACTGTTTTTT.

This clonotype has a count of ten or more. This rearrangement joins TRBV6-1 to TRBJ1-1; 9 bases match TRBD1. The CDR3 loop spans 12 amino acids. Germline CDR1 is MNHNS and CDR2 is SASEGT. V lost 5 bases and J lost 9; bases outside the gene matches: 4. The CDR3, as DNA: TGTGCCAGCAGTTTCGGACAGGGGAAAGCTTTCTTT. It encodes CASSFGQGKAFF.

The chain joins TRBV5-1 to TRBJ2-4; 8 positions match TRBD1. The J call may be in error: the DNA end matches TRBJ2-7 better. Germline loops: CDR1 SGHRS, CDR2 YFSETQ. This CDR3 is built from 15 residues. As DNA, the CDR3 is TGCGCCAGCAGCTTGGCGGCAGGGGGCCTTCACGAGCAGTACTTC. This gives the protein CASSLAAGGLHEQYF.

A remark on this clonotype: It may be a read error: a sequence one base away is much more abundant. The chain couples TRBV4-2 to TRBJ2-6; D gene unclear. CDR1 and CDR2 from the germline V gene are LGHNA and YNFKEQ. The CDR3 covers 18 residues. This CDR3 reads CTSSQEGRLSSGANVLTF. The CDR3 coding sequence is TGTACCAGCAGCCAAGAAGGCAGACTTAGCTCTGGGGCCAACGTCCTGACTTTC.

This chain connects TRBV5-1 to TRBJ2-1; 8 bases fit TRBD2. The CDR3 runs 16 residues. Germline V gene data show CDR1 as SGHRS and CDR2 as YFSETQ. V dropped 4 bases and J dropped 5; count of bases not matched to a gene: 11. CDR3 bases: TGCGCCAGCAGCCCGATAATAGCGGGGACCGACAATGAGCAGTTCTTC. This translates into CASSPIIAGTDNEQFF.

CDR3 protein: CSARDRDRGEAEAFF. In nucleotides, the CDR3 is TGCAGTGCTAGAGATCGGGACAGGGGGGAGGCTGAAGCTTTCTTT. The chain uses TRBV20-1 and TRBJ1-1; 11 nucleotides line up with TRBD1. The V and J ends lost 0 bases and 6 bases, in that order; junction bases with no gene match: 6. The length of the CDR3 is 15 residues. Germline V lookup: CDR1 DFQATT, CDR2 SNEGSKA (reference sequence).

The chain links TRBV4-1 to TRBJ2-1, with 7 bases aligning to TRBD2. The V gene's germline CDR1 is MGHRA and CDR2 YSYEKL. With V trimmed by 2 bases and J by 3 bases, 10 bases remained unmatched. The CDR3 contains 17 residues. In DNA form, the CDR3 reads TGCGCCAGCAGCCAAAACCAACTGTTAGCGGGCTACAATGAGCAGTTCTTC. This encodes CASSQNQLLAGYNEQFF.

The CDR3 sequence is CASSLPEEGAYEQYF. The CDR3 bases are TGTGCCAGCAGCTTACCCGAAGAGGGAGCCTACGAGCAGTACTTC. The chain carries TRBV11-2 and TRBJ2-7, with a tentative D call TRBD2 (5 bases). The CDR3 has 15 amino acids. The V end was cut by 2 bases, the J end by 2 bases, with 13 bases between. Germline values: CDR1 SGHAT, CDR2 FQNNGV.

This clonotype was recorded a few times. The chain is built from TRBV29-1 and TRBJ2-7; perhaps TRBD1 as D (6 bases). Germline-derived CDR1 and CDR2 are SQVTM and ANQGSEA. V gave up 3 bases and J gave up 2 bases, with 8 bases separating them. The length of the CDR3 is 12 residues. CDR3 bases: TGCAGCGTTGAGGACAGTACCTACGAGCAGTACTTC. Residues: CSVEDSTYEQYF.

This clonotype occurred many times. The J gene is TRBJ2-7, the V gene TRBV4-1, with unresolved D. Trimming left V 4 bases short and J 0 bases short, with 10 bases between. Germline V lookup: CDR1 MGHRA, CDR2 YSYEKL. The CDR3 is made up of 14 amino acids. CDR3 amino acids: CASSRVRSSYEQYF. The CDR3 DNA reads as TGCGCCAGCAGCCGCGTCAGATCCTCCTACGAGCAGTACTTC.